A selection of T cell receptor beta chains follows, all from one sample in a study of shared clonotypes between healthy human individuals. Sequencing was performed with immunoSEQ multiplex PCR; in TCRdb, only in-frame clones are kept and a portion is missing. The sample contains some 580,000 clones, 97% of which appear only once. Sequencing used naive CD4+ T cells sorted from blood. These receptors were obtained from a young woman in good health. CDR3s include the opening cysteine and the closing phenylalanine or tryptophan. The D gene is left open where the match is weak. Clone size is stated in some rows and not others, as once, few, many or a class when expanded.

j_call v_call clone_size d_call cdr3_aa cdr3_nt
TRBJ1-4 TRBV6-5 - TRBD1 CASTSPPTGGKLFF TGTGCCAGCACCTCACCCCCCACAGGGGGAAAACTGTTTTTT
TRBJ2-5 TRBV4-1 - TRBD2 CASSQDPAGVTETQYF TGCGCCAGCAGCCAAGATCCAGCGGGAGTAACGGAGACCCAGTACTTC
TRBJ1-1 TRBV6-5 - - CASSYLSNTEAFF TGTGCCAGCAGTTACCTCAGCAACACTGAAGCTTTCTTT
TRBJ2-7 TRBV11-2 - TRBD1 CASSLGTGRYEQYF TGTGCCAGCAGCTTAGGGACAGGGCGCTACGAGCAGTACTTC
TRBJ1-5 TRBV19 - - CASSITYQPQHF TGTGCCAGTAGTATAACATATCAGCCCCAGCATTTT
TRBJ2-7 TRBV5-5 - TRBD1 CASSLAGRGPRDEQYF TGTGCCAGCAGCTTGGCTGGAAGGGGGCCCAGGGACGAGCAGTACTTC
TRBJ2-6 TRBV27 - - CASSFSGANVLTF TGTGCCAGCAGTTTTTCTGGGGCCAACGTCCTGACTTTC
TRBJ2-5 TRBV11-2 - - CASSLDRSIGQETQYF TGTGCCAGCAGCTTAGATAGGTCCATTGGACAAGAGACCCAGTACTTC
TRBJ1-1 TRBV11-2 - TRBD1 CASSLRDSTEAFF TGTGCCAGCAGCTTACGGGACAGCACTGAAGCTTTCTTT
TRBJ1-5 TRBV28 - - CASSRGGNSNQPQHF TGTGCCAGCAGTCGGGGGGGAAATAGCAATCAGCCCCAGCATTTT
TRBJ2-7 TRBV25-1 few - CASIGHDPYEQYF TGTGCCAGCATCGGGCACGACCCCTACGAGCAGTACTTC
TRBJ2-2 TRBV6-5 - TRBD1 CASRRDRGDTGELFF TGTGCCAGCAGGCGGGACAGGGGAGACACCGGGGAGCTGTTTTTT
TRBJ1-1 TRBV5-6 - - CASSLAGGRTEAFF TGTGCCAGCAGCTTGGCCGGGGGTCGCACTGAAGCTTTCTTT
TRBJ1-5 TRBV6-6 - - CASRSTEYSNQPQHF TGTGCCAGCAGGTCGACGGAATATAGCAATCAGCCCCAGCATTTT
TRBJ2-1 TRBV7-2 - - CASSLVLGGGEQFF TGTGCCAGCAGCTTAGTACTGGGAGGTGGTGAGCAGTTCTTC
TRBJ1-2 TRBV5-6 - TRBD1 CASSLTGISWYGYTF TGTGCCAGCAGCCTGACAGGGATCTCGTGGTATGGCTACACCTTC
TRBJ2-1 TRBV7-9 - TRBD2 CASRTESGRGSYNEQFF TGTGCCAGCAGGACGGAGAGCGGGAGAGGGTCCTACAATGAGCAGTTCTTC
TRBJ1-4 TRBV5-1 - - CASSLSLATNEKLFF TGCGCCAGCAGCTTAAGCCTTGCAACTAATGAAAAACTGTTTTTT
TRBJ1-1 TRBV6-5 - - CASSYSTLMNTEAFF TGTGCCAGCAGTTACTCAACGTTGATGAACACTGAAGCTTTCTTT
TRBJ2-3 TRBV5-1 - TRBD1 CASIPTGHTDTQYF TGCGCCAGCATCCCGACAGGGCACACAGATACGCAGTATTTT
TRBJ1-4 TRBV5-6 - - CASSPASQGTNEKLFF TGTGCCAGCAGCCCAGCTTCTCAGGGGACTAATGAAAAACTGTTTTTT
TRBJ2-4 TRBV6-5 - TRBD1 CASSYSLGTVGNIQYF TGTGCCAGCAGTTACTCACTCGGGACAGTCGGAAACATTCAGTACTTC
TRBJ1-5 TRBV7-2 - - CASSNQGNQPQHF TGTGCCAGCAGTAACCAGGGCAATCAGCCCCAGCATTTT
TRBJ1-2 TRBV7-9 - - CASQGRDNYGYTF TGTGCCAGTCAGGGCAGGGATAACTATGGCTACACCTTC
TRBJ2-7 TRBV4-1 - TRBD2 CASSQGLAGSVGSYEQYF TGCGCCAGCAGCCAGGGACTAGCGGGCTCCGTAGGCTCCTACGAGCAGTACTTC